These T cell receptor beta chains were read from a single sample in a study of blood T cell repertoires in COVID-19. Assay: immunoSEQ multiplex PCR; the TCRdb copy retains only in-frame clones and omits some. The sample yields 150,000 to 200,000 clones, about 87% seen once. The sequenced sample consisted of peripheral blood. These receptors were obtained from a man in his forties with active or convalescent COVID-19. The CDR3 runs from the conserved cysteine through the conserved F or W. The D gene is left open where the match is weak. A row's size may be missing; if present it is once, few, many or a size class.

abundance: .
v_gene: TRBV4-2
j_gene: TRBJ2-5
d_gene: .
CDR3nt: TGTGCCAGCAGCCAAGGGGGGCACCCCCAAGAGACCCAGTACTTC
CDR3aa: CASSQGGHPQETQYF

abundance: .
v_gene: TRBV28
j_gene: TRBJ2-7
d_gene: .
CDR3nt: TGTGCCAGCCAGGGGATCTACGAGCAGTACTTC
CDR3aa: CASQGIYEQYF

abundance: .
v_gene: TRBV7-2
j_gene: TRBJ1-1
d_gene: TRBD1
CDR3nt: TGTGCCAGCAGCATAGACAAGGACAGGGGGCGCAGCACTGAAGCTTTCTTT
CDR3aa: CASSIDKDRGRSTEAFF

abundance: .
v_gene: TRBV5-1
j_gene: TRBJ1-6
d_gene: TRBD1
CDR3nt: TGCGCCAGCAGCAATACAGGGGTTGGAAATTCACCCCTCCACTTT
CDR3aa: CASSNTGVGNSPLHF

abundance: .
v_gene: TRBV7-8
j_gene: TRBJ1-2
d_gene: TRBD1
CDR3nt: TGTGCCAGCAGCTCCCTTCAGGGGACAGGGAACCAGTGGGATGGCTACACCTTC
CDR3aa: CASSSLQGTGNQWDGYTF

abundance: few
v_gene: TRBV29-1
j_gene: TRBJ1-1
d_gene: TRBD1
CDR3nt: TGCAGCGCCATGACCGGGACAGGTGAAGCTTTCTTT
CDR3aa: CSAMTGTGEAFF

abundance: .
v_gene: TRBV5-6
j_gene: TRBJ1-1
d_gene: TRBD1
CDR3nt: TGTGCCAGCAGCCGGGGACAGGGATTGAGGACTGAAGCTTTCTTT
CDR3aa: CASSRGQGLRTEAFF

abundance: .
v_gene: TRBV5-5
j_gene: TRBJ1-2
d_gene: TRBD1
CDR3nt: TGTGCCAGCAGCGAAATGGGACAGGGGAACTATGGCTACACCTTC
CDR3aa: CASSEMGQGNYGYTF

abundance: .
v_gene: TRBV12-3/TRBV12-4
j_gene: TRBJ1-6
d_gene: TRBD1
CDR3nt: TGTGCCAGCAGACGGGACAGGGACTCACCCCTCCACTTT
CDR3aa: CASRRDRDSPLHF

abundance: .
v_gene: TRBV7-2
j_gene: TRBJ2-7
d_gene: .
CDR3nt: TGTGCCAGCAGCTTAGAGGCAGGGCAAAGGTACGAGCAGTACTTC
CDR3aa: CASSLEAGQRYEQYF

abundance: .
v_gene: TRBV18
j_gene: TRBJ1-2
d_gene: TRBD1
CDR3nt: TGTGCCAGCTCACCGGGACAGGGGCTGTATGGCTACACCTTC
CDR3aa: CASSPGQGLYGYTF

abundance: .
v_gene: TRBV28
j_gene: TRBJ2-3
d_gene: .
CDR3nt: TGTGCCAGCTCGAGGAAAATGGGGCGGATTAGCACAGATACGCAGTATTTT
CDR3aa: CASSRKMGRISTDTQYF

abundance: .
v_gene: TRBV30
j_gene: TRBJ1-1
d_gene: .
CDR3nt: TGTGCCTGGAGCCAAACAGAAAACCAAGCTTTCTTT
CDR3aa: CAWSQTENQAFF

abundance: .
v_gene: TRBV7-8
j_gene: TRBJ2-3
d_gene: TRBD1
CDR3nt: TGTGCCAGCAGCACAAGACAGGGCCGCACGCAGTATTTT
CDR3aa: CASSTRQGRTQYF

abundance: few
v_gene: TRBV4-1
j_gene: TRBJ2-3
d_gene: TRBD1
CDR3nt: TGCGCCAGCAGCCAAGGGGACAGGGGTTGGCGCACAGATACGCAGTATTTT
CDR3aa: CASSQGDRGWRTDTQYF

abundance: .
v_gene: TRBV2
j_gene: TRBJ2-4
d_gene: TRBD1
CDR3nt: TGTGCCAGCAGTGCCTCCGGGACAGGGGATCGGGACATTCAGTACTTC
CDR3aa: CASSASGTGDRDIQYF

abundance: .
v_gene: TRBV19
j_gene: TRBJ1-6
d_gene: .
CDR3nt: TGTGCCAGTAGTCCGGTGCAGGGCGCACCACCCCTCCACTTT
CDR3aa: CASSPVQGAPPLHF

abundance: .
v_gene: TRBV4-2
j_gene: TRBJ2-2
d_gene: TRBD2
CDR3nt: TGTGCCAGCAGCCAAGATGACGGGGGGGCCGGGGAGCTGTTTTTT
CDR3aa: CASSQDDGGAGELFF

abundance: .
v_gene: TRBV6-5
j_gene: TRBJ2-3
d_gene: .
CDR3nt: TGTGCCAGCATAGGGGGTTCAGATACGCAGTATTTT
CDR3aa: CASIGGSDTQYF

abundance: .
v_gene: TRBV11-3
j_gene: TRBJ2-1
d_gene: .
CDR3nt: TGTGCCAGCAAGACGGGGTGGGGGGACCAGAATGAGCAGTTCTTC
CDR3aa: CASKTGWGDQNEQFF

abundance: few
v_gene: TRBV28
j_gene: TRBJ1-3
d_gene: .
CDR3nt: TGTGCCAGCAAACCTTACAGCTCTGGAAACACCATATATTTT
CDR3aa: CASKPYSSGNTIYF

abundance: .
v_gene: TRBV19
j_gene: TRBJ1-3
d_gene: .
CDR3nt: TGTGCCAGCAAGGGTGGGAGCTCTGGAAACACCATATATTTT
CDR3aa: CASKGGSSGNTIYF

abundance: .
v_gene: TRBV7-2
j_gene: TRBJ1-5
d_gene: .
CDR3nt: TGTGCCAGCACGTCAGCGAATCAGCCCCAGCATTTT
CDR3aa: CASTSANQPQHF

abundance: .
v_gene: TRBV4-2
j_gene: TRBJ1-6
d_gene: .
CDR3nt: TGTGCCAGCAGCCAAGATCCGGGGGAGGTTATGGGTTCACCCCTCCACTTT
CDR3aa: CASSQDPGEVMGSPLHF

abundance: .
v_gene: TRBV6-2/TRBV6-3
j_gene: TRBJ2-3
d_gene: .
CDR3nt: TGTGCCAGCAGTACTCGGGGAGCTAGCACAGATACGCAGTATTTT
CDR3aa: CASSTRGASTDTQYF

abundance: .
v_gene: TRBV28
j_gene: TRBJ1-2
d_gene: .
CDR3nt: TGTGCCAGCAGTTTCCCCCACAGGGACGGCTACACCTTC
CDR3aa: CASSFPHRDGYTF

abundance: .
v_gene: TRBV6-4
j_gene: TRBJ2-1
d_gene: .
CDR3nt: TGTGCCAGCCGAAGAGCGGCAAGCTCCTACAATGAGCAGTTCTTC
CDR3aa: CASRRAASSYNEQFF

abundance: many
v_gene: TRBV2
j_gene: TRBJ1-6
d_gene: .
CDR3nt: TGTGCCAGCAGCCGCGCGTCAGGGTATTCACCCCTCCACTTT
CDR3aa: CASSRASGYSPLHF

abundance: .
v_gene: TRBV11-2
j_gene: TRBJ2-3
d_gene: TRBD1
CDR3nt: TGTGCCAGCAGTCTGGGACAGACAGGCACAGATACGCAGTATTTT
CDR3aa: CASSLGQTGTDTQYF

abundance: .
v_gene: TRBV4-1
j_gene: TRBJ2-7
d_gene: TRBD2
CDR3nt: TGCGCCAGCAGCCAGGGCCCGGGACTAGCAGTCTACGAGCAGTACTTC
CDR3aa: CASSQGPGLAVYEQYF

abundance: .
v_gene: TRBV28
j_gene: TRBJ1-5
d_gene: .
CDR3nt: TGTGCCAGCAGTTTTGGCGGCCCATCCCACCAGCCCCAGCATTTT
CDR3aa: CASSFGGPSHQPQHF

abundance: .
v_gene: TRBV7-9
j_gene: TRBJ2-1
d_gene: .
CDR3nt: TGTGCCAGCAGGACGACTCACAATGAGCAGTTCTTC
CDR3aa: CASRTTHNEQFF

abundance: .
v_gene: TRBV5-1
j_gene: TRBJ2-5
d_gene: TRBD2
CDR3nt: TGCGCCACATCCTCCGTTAGCGGGGGACAAGAGACCCAGTACTTC
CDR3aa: CATSSVSGGQETQYF

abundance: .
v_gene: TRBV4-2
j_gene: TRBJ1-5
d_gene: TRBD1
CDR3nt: TGTGCCAGCAGCCAAGAGGGAACCCTTAGGACAGGGGGCTCTCAGCCCCAGCATTTT
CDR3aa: CASSQEGTLRTGGSQPQHF

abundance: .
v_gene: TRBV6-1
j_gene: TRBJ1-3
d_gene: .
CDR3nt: TGTGCCAGCAGTGATCCGGGTGGAGTAACTGGAAACACCATATATTTT
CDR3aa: CASSDPGGVTGNTIYF

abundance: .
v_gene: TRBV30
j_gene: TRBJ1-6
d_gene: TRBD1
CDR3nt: TGTGCCTGGAGGGGCACAGGGGGCGGAGAGATGTATAATTCACCCCTCCACTTT
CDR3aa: CAWRGTGGGEMYNSPLHF

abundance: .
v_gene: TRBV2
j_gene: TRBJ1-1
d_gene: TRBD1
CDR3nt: TGTGCCAGCAGGGACCGGGACAGGTGGGGGACTGAAGCTTTCTTT
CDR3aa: CASRDRDRWGTEAFF

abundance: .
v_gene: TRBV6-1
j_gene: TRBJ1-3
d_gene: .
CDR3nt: TGTGCCAGCAGTGAATTTCGGGGGGCGGACTCTGGAAACACCATATATTTT
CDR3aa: CASSEFRGADSGNTIYF

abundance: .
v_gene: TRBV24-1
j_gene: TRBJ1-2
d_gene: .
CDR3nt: TGTGCCACCAGTGACCGTACAGGTAGAGGCTATGGCTACACCTTC
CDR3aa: CATSDRTGRGYGYTF

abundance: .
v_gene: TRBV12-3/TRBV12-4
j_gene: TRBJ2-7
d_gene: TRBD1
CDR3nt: TGTGCCAGCAGGAGGGACAGGGGCCACGAGCAGTACTTC
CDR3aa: CASRRDRGHEQYF

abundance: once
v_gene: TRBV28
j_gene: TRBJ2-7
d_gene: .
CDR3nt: TGTGCCAGCAGTTTTCCACCAGGGCCGAAAAGCTCCTACGAGCAGTACTTC
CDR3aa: CASSFPPGPKSSYEQYF

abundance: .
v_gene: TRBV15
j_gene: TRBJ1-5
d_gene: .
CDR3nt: TGTGCCACCAGCAGACAGGGATCAAATCAGCCCCAGCATTTT
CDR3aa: CATSRQGSNQPQHF

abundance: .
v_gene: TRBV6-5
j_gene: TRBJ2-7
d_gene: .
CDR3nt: TGTGCCAGCACCCTGGGGCTGTCCTACGAGCAGTACTTC
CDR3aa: CASTLGLSYEQYF

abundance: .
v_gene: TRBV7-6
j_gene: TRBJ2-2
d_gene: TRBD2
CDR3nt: TGTGCCAGCAGCCCGAGTACTAGCGGGGGGACCTACACCGGGGAGCTGTTTTTT
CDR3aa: CASSPSTSGGTYTGELFF

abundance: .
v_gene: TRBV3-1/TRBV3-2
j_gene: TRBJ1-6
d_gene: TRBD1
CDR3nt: TGTGCCAGCAGCCCCGGGACAGGGAGGGTCCCCCTCCACTTT
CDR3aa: CASSPGTGRVPLHF

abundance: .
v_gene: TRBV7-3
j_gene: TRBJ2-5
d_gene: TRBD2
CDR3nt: TGTGCCAGCAGCTTGGGTAGCGGGGCCCGGGGGGCCCAGTACTTC
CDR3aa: CASSLGSGARGAQYF

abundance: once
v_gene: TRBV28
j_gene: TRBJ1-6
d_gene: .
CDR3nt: TGTGCCAGCAGTTTAAACGGCAGGGGAGTTTCACCCCTCCACTTT
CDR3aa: CASSLNGRGVSPLHF

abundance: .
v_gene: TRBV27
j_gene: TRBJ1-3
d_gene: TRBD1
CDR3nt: TGTGCCAGCTCGCCCACAGGGGCGTCTGGAAACACCATATATTTT
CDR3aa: CASSPTGASGNTIYF

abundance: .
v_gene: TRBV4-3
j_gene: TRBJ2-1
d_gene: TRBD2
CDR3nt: TGCGCCAGCAGCCAAGATGTAGCGGGGGGAAACTACAATGAGCAGTTCTTC
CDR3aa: CASSQDVAGGNYNEQFF

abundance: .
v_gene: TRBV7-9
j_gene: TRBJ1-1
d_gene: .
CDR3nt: TGTGCCAGCAGCTTAGGAGGGACTGGGTGGGCTTTCTTT
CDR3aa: CASSLGGTGWAFF

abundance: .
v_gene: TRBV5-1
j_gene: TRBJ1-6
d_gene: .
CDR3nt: TGCGCCAGCAGCTTGTCCGGGGGAAGTAATTCACCCCTCCACTTT
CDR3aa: CASSLSGGSNSPLHF

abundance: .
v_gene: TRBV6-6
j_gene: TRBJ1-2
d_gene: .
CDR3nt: TGTGCCAGCAGTACAGGGAAGGGGTATGGCTACACCTTC
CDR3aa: CASSTGKGYGYTF

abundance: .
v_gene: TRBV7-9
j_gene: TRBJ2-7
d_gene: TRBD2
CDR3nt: TGTGCCAGCAGCTTGTCCCGCGGGGGGGTGAGCTCCTACGAGCAGTACTTC
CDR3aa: CASSLSRGGVSSYEQYF

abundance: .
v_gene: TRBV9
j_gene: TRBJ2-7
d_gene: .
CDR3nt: TGTGCCAGCAGCCCGGAGGGACAGACCTACGAGCAGTACTTC
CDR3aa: CASSPEGQTYEQYF

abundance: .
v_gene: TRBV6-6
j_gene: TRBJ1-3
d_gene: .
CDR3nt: TGTGCCAGCAGTCGGACAGCATCAAACACCATATATTTT
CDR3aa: CASSRTASNTIYF

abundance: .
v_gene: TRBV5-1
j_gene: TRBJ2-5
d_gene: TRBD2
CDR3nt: TGCGCCAGCAGCTCCCGGACTAGCGGGGGGGGCTCCCAAGAGACCCAGTACTTC
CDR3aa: CASSSRTSGGGSQETQYF

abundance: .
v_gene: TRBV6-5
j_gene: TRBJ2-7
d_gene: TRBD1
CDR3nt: TGTGCCACTTCGGGACAGGCCCTCTACGAGCAGTACTTC
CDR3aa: CATSGQALYEQYF

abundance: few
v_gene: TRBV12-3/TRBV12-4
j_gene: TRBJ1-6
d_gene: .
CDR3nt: TGTGCCAGCAGTTTCACGAGTTCACCCCTCCACTTT
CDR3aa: CASSFTSSPLHF